The 19 T cell receptor beta chains below all came from one sample that was sequenced in a study of T cell responses to AZD1222 COVID-19 vaccine. The data were produced by immunoSEQ multiplex PCR, yet TCRdb's version contains in-frame clones alone and is incomplete. The data hold about 120,000 clones, with 70% to 90% observed a single time. This sample comprised peripheral blood, obtained on day 0 of AZD1222 vaccination. The receptors shown here come from an adult in good health.

The chain couples TRBV4-2 to TRBJ2-7; either TRBD1 or TRBD2 may supply D (5 bases each). CDR3 size: 15 residues. Germline CDR1 is LGHNA and CDR2 is YNFKEQ. V dropped 0 bases and J dropped 0 bases, with 9 bases sitting between them. The CDR3 sequence is CASSQEGTHSYEQYF. The CDR3 DNA is TGTGCCAGCAGCCAAGAAGGGACGCACTCCTACGAGCAGTACTTC.

The gene calls are TRBV5-4 and TRBJ1-4, with TRBD1 as a possible D gene (5 bases). The CDR3 covers 15 residues. The germline V gene encodes CDR1 SGHNT and CDR2 YYREEE (reference sequence). V was cut by 0 bases and J by 1 base, with 7 bases left in between. The CDR3 here is CASSLAGGTNEKLFF. The CDR3 DNA is TGTGCCAGCAGCTTGGCGGGGGGAACTAATGAAAAACTGTTTTTT.

The V and J genes are TRBV14 and TRBJ1-1; no clear D. Looked up from germline, CDR1 is SGHDN and CDR2 is FVKESK. V lost 4 bases and J lost 0, with 6 bases in between. The CDR3 runs 13 residues. The CDR3: CASSLHLNTEAFF. CDR3 bases: TGTGCCAGCAGCCTACACCTGAACACTGAAGCTTTCTTT.

This chain links TRBV5-6 with TRBJ1-2; D gene uncertain. Germline V CDR1 and CDR2: SGHDT, YYEEEE. CDR3 length: 12 amino acids. V lost 4 bases, J lost 12 bases, and 16 bases lay in between. The CDR3 loop reads CASSATGVVDTF. CDR3 coding DNA: TGTGCCAGCAGCGCCACCGGGGTGGTGGACACCTTC.

The chain is built from TRBV9 and TRBJ1-3; no clear D. The V gene lost 1 base and the J gene lost 0 bases, with 14 bases spanning the gap. Germline CDR1 reads SGDLS; CDR2 reads YYNGEE. The CDR3 length is 17 residues. The CDR3 sequence is CASSVSSSISSGNTIYF. The CDR3 nucleotides read TGTGCCAGCAGCGTATCTTCCTCTATTAGCTCTGGAAACACCATATATTTT.

This rearrangement joins TRBV18 to TRBJ2-3; no definite D call. This CDR3 comprises 14 residues. With 1 base removed from V and 4 bases from J, the gap between germline ends came to 9 bases. From germline, CDR1 is KGHSH and CDR2 LQKENI. CDR3 residues: CASSPQLGPDTQYF. Here the CDR3 DNA reads TGTGCCAGCTCACCACAGCTAGGTCCAGATACGCAGTATTTT.

The gene calls are TRBV9 and TRBJ1-4; 7 bases are a match to TRBD1. After removal of 3 bases from V and 10 bases from J, the junction contained 3 bases not matched to a gene. Looked up from germline, CDR1 is SGDLS and CDR2 is YYNGEE. This CDR3 has 12 residues. CDR3 protein: CASSGAGGKLFF. The CDR3 bases are TGTGCCAGCAGCGGAGCAGGGGGAAAACTGTTTTTT.

This chain joins TRBV9 and TRBJ1-3; D possibly corresponds to TRBD1 (5 bases). CDR1 is SGDLS, CDR2 YYNGEE, per germline. The CDR3 has 15 amino acids. Trimming removed 4 bases at V and 4 bases at J, with 15 bases between. The CDR3 is CASSSEHGAGNTIYF. In DNA, the CDR3 is TGTGCCAGCAGCTCCGAGCATGGGGCAGGAAACACCATATATTTT.

A few counts support this clone. J is TRBJ2-2 and V is TRBV5-5; TRBD1 might be the D (6 bases). Germline CDR1 and CDR2: SGHKS and YYEKEE (reference sequence). The CDR3 runs 15 residues. The V and J ends lost 2 bases and 5 bases respectively, with 13 bases between them. The CDR3, as DNA: TGTGCCAGCAGCTTCGTCCCAGGGGAGACCGGGGAGCTGTTTTTT. This gives the protein CASSFVPGETGELFF. Variable domain in full (rest from reference TRBV5-5 and TRBJ2-2): DAGVTQSPTHLIKTRGQQVTLRCSPISGHKSVSWYQQVLGQGPQFIFQYYEKEERGRGNFPDRFSARQFPNYSSELNVNALLLGDSALYLCASSFVPGETGELFFGEGSRLTVL.

V usage is TRBV5-1 and J usage is TRBJ2-7; D gene unclear. The V end lost 2 bases, the J end lost 4 bases, and 7 bases lay between the germline ends. The CDR3 contains 12 residues. CDR1 and CDR2 from the germline V gene are SGHRS and YFSETQ. CDR3 bases: TGCGCCAGCAGCTTCGGCGCTTACGAGCAGTACTTC. Translating it yields CASSFGAYEQYF.

In this sample, this clone turned up once. The genes are TRBV19 and TRBJ1-2; tentative D call: TRBD1 (6 bases). The ends were cut back, 6 bases at V and 5 bases at J, with 19 bases in the middle. The CDR3 sequence is 15 residues long. Germline CDR1 reads LNHDA; CDR2 reads SQIVND (reference sequence). CDR3 DNA: TGTGCCAGTAGCCTATCGGGGGGCCAGGCGTATGGCTACACCTTC. Its protein is CASSLSGGQAYGYTF.

The chain employs TRBV4-2 and TRBJ1-2; D call uncertain. Germline values: CDR1 LGHNA, CDR2 YNFKEQ. Trimming stripped 5 bases from V and 9 bases from J, with 16 bases between. The CDR3 runs 13 residues. The CDR3 region is CASSLPLELRYTF. The CDR3 nucleotides read TGTGCCAGCAGCTTACCACTGGAATTGCGCTACACCTTC.

This chain joins TRBV19 and TRBJ1-1; D gene unclear. Germline-derived CDR1 and CDR2 are LNHDA and SQIVND (reference sequence). V dropped 8 bases and J dropped 0 bases, with 16 bases sitting between them. The CDR3 runs to 15 residues. CDR3 residues: CASRGDRKLNTEAFF. The CDR3 DNA reads TGTGCCAGTCGGGGAGACCGAAAGTTGAACACTGAAGCTTTCTTT.

The V and J genes are TRBV19 and TRBJ1-5; 10 bases map to TRBD1. The V segment lost 7 bases and the J segment 1 base; nucleotides outside the gene matches: 4. This CDR3 has 15 residues. CDR1 is LNHDA, CDR2 SQIVND, per germline (reference sequence). The CDR3 here is CASTPGQGSNQPQHF. CDR3 sequence (DNA): TGTGCCAGTACCCCGGGACAGGGGAGCAATCAGCCCCAGCATTTT.

This clone came up a few times. The chain is built from TRBV30 and TRBJ2-3; a weak D match, TRBD2 (6 bases). The CDR3 loop spans 12 amino acids. Germline V gene sequence: CDR1 GTSNPN, CDR2 SVGIG (reference sequence). Trimming stripped 2 bases from V and 5 bases from J, with 8 bases between. CDR3 DNA sequence: TGTGCCTGGAGTAAGGGACTAGATACGCAGTATTTT. This gives the protein CAWSKGLDTQYF.

The chain has TRBV4-3 and TRBJ2-3; 8 bases match TRBD2. Trimming at V came to 0 bases and at J to 2 bases, leaving 4 bases not matched to a gene. This CDR3 contains 16 residues. Per germline, CDR1 LGHNA and CDR2 YSLEER. The CDR3 DNA reads as TGCGCCAGCAGCCAAGAGGAGCGGGGGCTCACAGATACGCAGTATTTT. Translation gives CASSQEERGLTDTQYF.

V gene TRBV5-3 combines with J gene TRBJ2-5; D remains ambiguous. TRBV5-3 is marked as an open reading frame, function uncertain. This CDR3 is 13 amino acids long. Trimming stripped 1 base from V and 1 base from J, with 5 bases between. The DNA of the CDR3 is TGTGCCAGAAGCTTGAGCAGCCAAGAGACCCAGTACTTC. It translates to CARSLSSQETQYF.

The chain is built from TRBV27 and TRBJ1-5, with D perhaps TRBD1 (6 bases). Trimming shortened V by 5 bases and J by 1 base, and 9 bases separated the two germline ends. Germline CDR1 reads MNHEY; CDR2 reads SMNVEV (reference sequence). The CDR3 loop spans 14 amino acids. In nucleotides, the CDR3 is TGTGCCAGCAGTATCGGACAGAGCAATCAGCCCCAGCATTTT. Its protein is CASSIGQSNQPQHF.

V is TRBV18 and J is TRBJ1-2, with TRBD1 as a possible D gene (5 bases). Germline CDR1 reads KGHSH; CDR2 reads LQKENI. Trimming left V 1 base short and J 3 bases short, with 9 bases between. CDR3 length: 14 residues. CDR3 loop: CASSPLGRDYGYTF. CDR3 DNA: TGTGCCAGCTCACCACTGGGACGGGACTATGGCTACACCTTC.